The 27 T cell receptor beta chains presented below share a single source sample, sequenced in a study of cytomegalovirus exposure and HLA in healthy donors. PCR amplification relied on 60 Vbeta primers (plus 13 Jbeta primers). The protocol was immunoSEQ multiplex PCR, while the TCRdb copy is restricted to in-frame clones and leaves out a portion. The listing contains roughly 190,000 clones. The sequenced sample was PBMCs. The receptor source for this set is a man younger than 45 in good health and CMV-seronegative.

The chain combines TRBV27 with TRBJ2-7, with D perhaps TRBD2 (6 bases). CDR1 is MNHEY, CDR2 SMNVEV, per germline (reference sequence). V was trimmed by 5 bases and J by 2 bases, leaving 16 bases between them. This CDR3 has 15 residues. In DNA, the CDR3 is TGTGCCAGCAGTCCCGCCGGAGGGTCTACCTACGAGCAGTACTTC. Translated: CASSPAGGSTYEQYF.

J is TRBJ2-6 and V is TRBV28; possibly TRBD1 for D (5 bases). This CDR3 spans 15 amino acids. V gave up 5 bases and J gave up 2 bases, with 10 bases separating them. Germline V gene lookup returns CDR1 MDHEN and CDR2 SYDVKM. The CDR3 nucleotides read TGTGCCAGCAGTGTCACAGGTCCTGGGGCCAACGTCCTGACTTTC. It translates to CASSVTGPGANVLTF. Together with reference TRBV28 and TRBJ2-6, the CDR3 gives the full variable domain: DVKVTQSSRYLVKRTGEKVFLECVQDMDHENMFWYRQDPGLGLRLIYFSYDVKMKEKGDIPEGYSVSREKKERFSLILESASTNQTSMYLCASSVTGPGANVLTFGAGSRLTVL.

The chain has TRBV5-4 and TRBJ2-2; TRBD2 matches at 10 bases. CDR1 and CDR2 (germline): SGHNT, YYREEE (reference sequence). J was trimmed by 5 bases and V by 4 bases; bases with no gene match: 20. CDR3 length: 20 residues. CDR3 DNA: TGTGCCAGCAGCCCGCACTTTCCGGGCCTAGCGGGAGAGGCGACCGGGGAGCTGTTTTTT. It encodes CASSPHFPGLAGEATGELFF.

The gene calls are TRBV18 and TRBJ2-7; 13 bases map to TRBD2. Germline V gives CDR1 KGHSH, CDR2 LQKENI. The trim removed 3 bases at V and 3 bases at J, leaving 5 bases unmatched. The CDR3 consists of 16 residues. The CDR3 loop is CASSPPGTSGIYEQYF. For the CDR3, the DNA is TGTGCCAGCTCACCCCCCGGGACTAGCGGGATCTACGAGCAGTACTTC.

This sequence joins TRBV7-6 and TRBJ2-1; TRBD2 aligns across 14 bases. This CDR3 is built from 18 residues. Germline values: CDR1 SGHVS, CDR2 FNYEAQ. The J segment lost 8 bases and the V segment lost 4 bases, leaving 13 bases of the junction unmatched. The CDR3 DNA reads TGTGCCAGCAGCTCACCAACCGGGACTAGCGGGAGTTGGGATGAGCAGTTCTTC. Translating gives CASSSPTGTSGSWDEQFF. Full variable domain (missing parts from reference TRBV7-6 and TRBJ2-1): GAGVSQSPRYKVTKRGQDVALRCDPISGHVSLYWYRQALGQGPEFLTYFNYEAQQDKSGLPNDRFSAERPEGSISTLTIQRTEQRDSAMYRCASSSPTGTSGSWDEQFFGPGTRLTVL.

The chain uses TRBV6-5 and TRBJ2-5; 10 bases match TRBD1. The DNA end is more similar to TRBJ2-7, so the J call may be wrong. This CDR3 spans 15 amino acids. Germline V gene data show CDR1 as MNHEY and CDR2 as SVGAGI. The CDR3 region has the DNA TGTGCCACCCGCGGGGACAGGGGACCGTCCTACGAGCAGTACTTC. It encodes CATRGDRGPSYEQYF.

The chain uses TRBV4-1 and TRBJ1-2, with D unresolved. The V gene's germline CDR1 is MGHRA and CDR2 YSYEKL. The V end lost 4 bases, the J end lost 6 bases, and 18 bases lay between the germline ends. The CDR3 contains 15 residues. The CDR3 DNA reads TGCGCCAGCAGCCCCCTCTGGGGAGTTTATGATGGCTACACCTTC. Protein product: CASSPLWGVYDGYTF.

The V gene is TRBV10-3, the J gene TRBJ1-2, with 7 bases aligning to TRBD1. The germline V gene has CDR1 ENHRY and CDR2 SYGVKD. Trimming took 0 bases from V and 8 from J; bases not matched to a gene: 6. CDR3 length equals 14 residues. The CDR3 nucleotides are TGTGCCATCAGTGAGTCGGGGACAGACCTCGGCTACACCTTC. Translation: CAISESGTDLGYTF.

V is TRBV5-1 and J is TRBJ2-5; TRBD2 agrees at 7 bases. Germline values: CDR1 SGHRS, CDR2 YFSETQ. The CDR3 runs to 15 residues. J gave up 4 bases and V 4 bases, and 10 bases lay outside the gene matches. The CDR3 here is CASSREAAGLETQYF. CDR3 bases: TGCGCCAGCAGCCGGGAGGCAGCGGGGCTAGAGACCCAGTACTTC. The full variable domain, with the rest looked up from reference TRBV5-1 and TRBJ2-5, is KAGVTQTPRYLIKTRGQQVTLSCSPISGHRSVSWYQQTPGQGLQFLFEYFSETQRNKGNFPGRFSGRQFSNSRSEMNVSTLELGDSALYLCASSREAAGLETQYFGPGTRLLVL.

The CDR3 reads CASSLAEGYSPLHF. CDR3 nucleotides: TGTGCCAGCAGCTTAGCGGAGGGTTATTCACCCCTCCACTTT. V is TRBV7-2 and J is TRBJ1-6; D is ambiguous. Germline V gene sequence: CDR1 SGHTA, CDR2 FQGNSA. Between the trimmed V and J ends, which lost 0 bases and 8 bases, there was a span of 8 bases. This CDR3 is 14 amino acids long. The whole variable domain, remainder taken from reference TRBV7-2 and TRBJ1-6, is GAGVSQSPSNKVTEKGKDVELRCDPISGHTALYWYRQSLGQGLEFLIYFQGNSAPDKSGLPSDRFSAERTGGSVSTLTIQRTQQEDSAVYLCASSLAEGYSPLHFGNGTRLTVT.

The chain couples TRBV6-5 to TRBJ2-7; 9 positions match TRBD2. Germline CDR1 MNHEY, CDR2 SVGAGI. The CDR3 has 15 amino acids. V was pared by 10 bases and J by 3 bases, with 13 bases of the junction left unmatched. The CDR3 DNA reads as TGTGCCACTGCGGTGACTAGCGGAGAGATCTACGAGCAGTACTTC. As protein: CATAVTSGEIYEQYF.

This chain uses TRBV9 with TRBJ1-2; 11 positions match TRBD1. The CDR3 runs to 14 residues. CDR1 is SGDLS, CDR2 YYNGEE, per germline. Unmatched junction bases numbered 4, after V lost 3 bases and J lost 6 bases. The CDR3 sequence: CASSAGTGGNGYTF. The CDR3 bases are TGTGCCAGCAGCGCCGGGACAGGGGGAAATGGCTACACCTTC.

The chain has TRBV7-2 and TRBJ2-7; D is ambiguous. CDR1 and CDR2 (germline): SGHTA, FQGNSA. This CDR3 has 14 residues. V lost 3 bases and J lost 0, with 9 bases in between. The CDR3 DNA reads TGTGCCAGCAGCTTCTCTCAGGCCTCCTACGAGCAGTACTTC. Amino acids: CASSFSQASYEQYF.

The V and J genes are TRBV10-3 and TRBJ1-1, with a weak D call TRBD1 (6 bases). The germline V gene has CDR1 ENHRY and CDR2 SYGVKD. Trimming cost V 3 bases and J 3 bases, with 11 bases left between them. This CDR3 spans 14 amino acids. The CDR3 DNA sequence: TGTGCCATCAGTGAACAGGGTAGGGACACTGAAGCTTTCTTT. Translated, it gives CAISEQGRDTEAFF.

A note on this clone: Sequence at one end of the junction differs from germline and may be a read error. The same CDR3 also results from other DNA sequences found in this sample. The V gene is TRBV27, the J gene TRBJ1-5; 7 bases align to TRBD1. This CDR3 region has 14 residues. Germline V CDR1 and CDR2: MNHEY, SMNVEV (reference sequence). This CDR3 is CASSGPGGDQPQHF. DNA for the CDR3: TGCGCCAGCAGTGGGCCAGGGGGAGATCAGCCCCAGCATTTT.

The J gene is TRBJ1-1, the V gene TRBV4-1; 7 bases match TRBD1. V lost 3 bases, J lost 11 bases, and 9 bases stayed unmatched. This CDR3 region has 13 residues. CDR1 is MGHRA, CDR2 YSYEKL, per germline. Here the CDR3 reads CASSHGLDREAFF. The CDR3 DNA follows: TGCGCCAGCAGCCACGGTCTAGACAGGGAGGCTTTCTTT.

V gene TRBV19 combines with J gene TRBJ2-5; possible D gene TRBD2, 7 bases. With the DNA end fitting TRBJ2-7 better, the J assignment may be wrong. CDR3 length: 12 residues. Looked up from germline, CDR1 is LNHDA and CDR2 is SQIVND (reference sequence). The CDR3 DNA sequence: TGTGCCTCCAAGGGGCGGGGGCCCGAGCAGTACTTC. This encodes CASKGRGPEQYF.

This sequence joins TRBV5-1 and TRBJ2-3; 9 nucleotides align to TRBD2. With V trimmed by 7 bases and J by 4 bases, 10 bases remained unmatched. The CDR3 extends over 15 amino acids. Germline CDR1 and CDR2: SGHRS and YFSETQ. The CDR3 spells CASRAPSGEADTQYF. The CDR3 DNA sequence: TGCGCCAGCCGGGCTCCTAGCGGGGAGGCAGATACGCAGTATTTT.

The V gene is TRBV15, the J gene TRBJ2-3; 12 nucleotides line up with TRBD2. The CDR3 length is 18 residues. V was clipped by 0 bases and J by 0 bases; unmatched bases: 4. Germline CDR1 reads LNHNV; CDR2 reads YYDKDF (reference sequence). Here the CDR3 DNA reads TGTGCCACCAGCAGAGATCTAGCGGGGGGGCCTAGCACAGATACGCAGTATTTT. The encoded protein is CATSRDLAGGPSTDTQYF.

The chain recombines TRBV19 with TRBJ2-7; 7 bases are a match to TRBD2. Germline V gene sequence: CDR1 LNHDA, CDR2 SQIVND (reference sequence). The V and J ends lost 4 bases and 5 bases, in that order; junction bases with no gene match: 11. This CDR3 is built from 15 residues. CDR3: CASSTDPWGGNEQYF. CDR3 nucleotides: TGTGCCAGTAGTACCGACCCTTGGGGAGGGAACGAGCAGTACTTC.

V and J are TRBV18 and TRBJ1-1, with 11 nucleotides matching TRBD1. CDR1 is KGHSH and CDR2 is LQKENI in the germline V gene. V trimming: 4 bases; J trimming: 5 bases; junction bases outside the gene matches: 12. This CDR3 is built from 17 residues. The CDR3 DNA reads TGTGCCAGCTCACAAAGTCGAACAGGACAGGGGGCAACTGAAGCTTTCTTT. It is translated as CASSQSRTGQGATEAFF.

Considering frequency, this clone is medium-sized. CDR3 nucleotides: TGTGCCAGCAGCACGACTAGTGGCGAGCAGTACTTC. It translates to CASSTTSGEQYF. The chain joins TRBV13 to TRBJ2-7, with D tentatively TRBD2 (6 bases). Germline CDR1 is PRHDT and CDR2 is FYEKMQ (reference sequence). The length of the CDR3 is 12 residues. V was shortened by 5 bases and J by 6 bases, with 11 bases between the two germline ends.

The chain couples TRBV4-3 to TRBJ2-3; TRBD2 matches 15 bases. Trimming at V came to 4 bases and at J to 6 bases, leaving 8 bases not matched to a gene. The CDR3 totals 17 residues. Germline-derived CDR1 and CDR2 are LGHNA and YSLEER. The CDR3 bases are TGCGCCAGCAGCCTCCTGGGACTAGCGGGGGGATCGGATACGCAGTATTTT. It encodes CASSLLGLAGGSDTQYF.

The CDR3 DNA reads as TGTGCCTGGAGTGTACGAATGACAGACGGCTACACCTTC. It encodes CAWSVRMTDGYTF. V and J are TRBV30 and TRBJ1-2, with TRBD1 as a possible D gene (5 bases). The CDR3 has 13 amino acids. Germline V gene sequence: CDR1 GTSNPN, CDR2 SVGIG (reference sequence). The ends were cut back, 0 bases at V and 8 bases at J, with 13 bases in the middle.

The gene calls are TRBV19 and TRBJ1-3, with a possible D match to TRBD1 (5 bases). The CDR3 covers 18 residues. Germline V CDR1 and CDR2: LNHDA, SQIVND (reference sequence). Trimming removed 3 bases at V and 0 bases at J, with 18 bases between. CDR3: CASSITPSAGGSGNTIYF. DNA of the CDR3: TGTGCCAGTAGTATTACTCCCTCGGCCGGGGGCTCTGGAAACACCATATATTTT.

This chain links TRBV4-1 with TRBJ2-2, with D perhaps TRBD1 (5 bases). The CDR3 length is 15 residues. V lost 2 bases, J lost 2 bases, and 9 bases lay in between. Germline V lookup: CDR1 MGHRA, CDR2 YSYEKL. The CDR3 reads CASSQSTVNTGELFF. CDR3 in DNA: TGCGCCAGCAGCCAATCGACAGTAAACACCGGGGAGCTGTTTTTT.

The chain recombines TRBV30 with TRBJ1-3; D remains unclear. The CDR3 length is 12 residues. The V end lost 2 bases, the J end lost 0 bases, and 2 bases lay between the germline ends. From germline, CDR1 is GTSNPN and CDR2 SVGIG (reference sequence). The CDR3 sequence: CAWSYSGNTIYF. The DNA for the CDR3 is TGTGCCTGGAGTTACTCTGGAAACACCATATATTTT.